These T cell receptor beta chains were read from a single sample in a study of T cells in Graves' hyperthyroidism and ophthalmopathy. TCRdb reanalysed the multiplex PCR reads using MiXCR and keeps one entry per CDR3 protein. The table lists about 250,000 distinct CDR3 sequences, approximately 23% of them singletons, with around 60% in the top ten. The sequenced sample was blood. Source of these receptors: a man aged 25 to 40 with Graves' ophthalmopathy. The CDR3 runs from the conserved cysteine through the conserved F or W. The D gene is left open where the match is weak. A row's size may be missing; if present it is once, few, many or a size class.

>TRBV28|many|TRBD1|TRBJ2-5
TGTGCCAGCAGTTTCCCGGACAGGGACATAGAGACCCAGTACTTC
CASSFPDRDIETQYF
>TRBV28|few|TRBD1|TRBJ2-3
TGTGCCAGCAGAAACAGGGGGCTCACAGATACGCAGTATTTT
CASRNRGLTDTQYF
>TRBV27|-|TRBD1|TRBJ1-5
TGTGCCAGCAGTTTGGGGGGACAGGGACCCAATCAGCCCCAGCATTTT
CASSLGGQGPNQPQHF
>TRBV6-1|few|-|TRBJ2-7
TGTGCCAGCACCTACGATTCGGGTGCAGTCACCTACGAGCAGTACTTC
CASTYDSGAVTYEQYF
>TRBV30|-|-|TRBJ1-5
TGTGCCTGGAGCAGGGAGGACAATCAGCCCCAGCATTTT
CAWSREDNQPQHF
>TRBV2|-|TRBD1|TRBJ2-2
TGTGCCAGCAAGAGGACAGGGAACACCGGGGAGCTGTCTTTT
CASKRTGNTGELSF
>TRBV3-1|-|TRBD2|TRBJ2-1
TGTGCCAGCAGGAGTAGCCAATTCGGTAGCGGGAGGGCCGGGGTTGAGCAGTTCTTC
CASRSSQFGSGRAGVEQFF
>TRBV19|-|-|TRBJ1-5
TGTGCCAGTAGTATAGGGACGATTAACAGCCATAGCAATCAGCCCCAGCATTTT
CASSIGTINSHSNQPQHF
>TRBV19|-|TRBD1|TRBJ1-1
TGTGCCACCCACAGGGGCACTGAAGCTTTCTTT
CATHRGTEAFF
>TRBV7-9|-|TRBD2|TRBJ2-7
TGTGCCGGGGGGGTCTATGGCACCTACGAGCAGTACTTC
CAGGVYGTYEQYF
>TRBV6-6|many|TRBD2|TRBJ2-5
TGTGCCAGCAGTTACTCGACTAGCGGGAGTATGCAAGAGACCCAGTACTTC
CASSYSTSGSMQETQYF
>TRBV20-1|few|-|TRBJ1-2
TGCAGTGCTAGAGAGGGGAGAGGGAAGGAAGCCTATGGCTACACCTTC
CSAREGRGKEAYGYTF
>TRBV7-2|-|-|TRBJ2-7
TGTGCCAGCAGCTTAGGGGGAGCCATCTCCTACGAGCAGTACTTC
CASSLGGAISYEQYF
>TRBV13|once|-|TRBJ1-2
TGTGCCAGCAGTTGGGAAAACTATGGCTACACCTTC
CASSWENYGYTF
>TRBV28|many|-|TRBJ2-3
TGTGCCAGCAGAGGGACGAGGGGCGCAGATACGCAGTATTTT
CASRGTRGADTQYF